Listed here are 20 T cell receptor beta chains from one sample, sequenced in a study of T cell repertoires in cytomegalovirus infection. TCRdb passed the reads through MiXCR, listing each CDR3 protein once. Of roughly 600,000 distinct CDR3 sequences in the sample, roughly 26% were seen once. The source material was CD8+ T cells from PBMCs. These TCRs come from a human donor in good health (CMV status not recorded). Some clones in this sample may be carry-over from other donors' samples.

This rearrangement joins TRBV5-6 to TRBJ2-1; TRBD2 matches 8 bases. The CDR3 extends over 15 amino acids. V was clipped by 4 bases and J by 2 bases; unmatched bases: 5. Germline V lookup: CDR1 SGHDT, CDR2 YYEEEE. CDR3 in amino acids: CASSLPGLAYNEQFF. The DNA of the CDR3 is TGTGCCAGCAGCCTTCCGGGACTAGCCTACAATGAGCAGTTCTTC.

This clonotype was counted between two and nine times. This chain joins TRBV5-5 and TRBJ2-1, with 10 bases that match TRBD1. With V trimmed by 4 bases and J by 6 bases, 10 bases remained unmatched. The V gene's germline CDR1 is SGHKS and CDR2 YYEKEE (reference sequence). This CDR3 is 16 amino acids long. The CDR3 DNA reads TGTGCCAGCAGCCTGGACCGGGACAGGGGATTCAATGAGCAGTTCTTC. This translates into CASSLDRDRGFNEQFF.

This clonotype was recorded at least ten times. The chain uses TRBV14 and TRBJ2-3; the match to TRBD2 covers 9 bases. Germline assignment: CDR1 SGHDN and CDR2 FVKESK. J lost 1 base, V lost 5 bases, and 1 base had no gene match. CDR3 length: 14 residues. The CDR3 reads CASSASGGTDTQYF. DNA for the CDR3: TGTGCCAGCAGCGCTAGCGGGGGCACAGATACGCAGTATTTT. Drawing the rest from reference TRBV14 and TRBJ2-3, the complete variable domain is EAGVTQFPSHSVIEKGQTVTLRCDPISGHDNLYWYRRVMGKEIKFLLHFVKESKQDESGMPNNRFLAERTGGTYSTLKVQPAELEDSGVYFCASSASGGTDTQYFGPGTRLTVL.

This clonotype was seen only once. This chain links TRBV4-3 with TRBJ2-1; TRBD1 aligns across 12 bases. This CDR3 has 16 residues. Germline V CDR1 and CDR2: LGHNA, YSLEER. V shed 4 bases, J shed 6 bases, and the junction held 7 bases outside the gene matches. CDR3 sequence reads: CASSPQGQGAANEQFF. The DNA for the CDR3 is TGCGCCAGCAGCCCACAGGGACAGGGGGCGGCCAATGAGCAGTTCTTC.

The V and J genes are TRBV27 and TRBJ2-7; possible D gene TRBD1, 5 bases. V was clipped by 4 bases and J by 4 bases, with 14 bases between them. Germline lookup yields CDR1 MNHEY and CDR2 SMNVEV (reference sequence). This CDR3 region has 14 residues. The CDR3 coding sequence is TGTGCCAGCAGTTCACAGGCGAACTCTTACGAGCAGTACGTC. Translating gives CASSSQANSYEQYV.

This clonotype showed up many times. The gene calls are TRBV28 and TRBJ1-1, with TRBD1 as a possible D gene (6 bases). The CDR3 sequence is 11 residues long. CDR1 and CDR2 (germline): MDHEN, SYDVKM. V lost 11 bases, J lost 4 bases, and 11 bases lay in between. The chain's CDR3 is CAVPQGTEAFF. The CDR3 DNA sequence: TGTGCCGTGCCACAGGGCACTGAAGCTTTCTTT.

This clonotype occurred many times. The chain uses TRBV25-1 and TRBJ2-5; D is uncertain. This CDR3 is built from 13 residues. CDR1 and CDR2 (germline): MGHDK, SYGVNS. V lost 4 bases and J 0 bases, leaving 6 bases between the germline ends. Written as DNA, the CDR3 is TGTGCCAGCAGTGTAGGAGACCAAGAGACCCAGTACTTC. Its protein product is CASSVGDQETQYF.

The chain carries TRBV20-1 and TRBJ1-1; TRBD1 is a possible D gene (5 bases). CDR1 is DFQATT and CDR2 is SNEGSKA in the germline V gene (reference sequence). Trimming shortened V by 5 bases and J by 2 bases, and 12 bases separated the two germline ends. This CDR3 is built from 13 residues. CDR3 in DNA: TGCAGTGCTGAGACGACAGCCAACACTGAAGCTTTCTTT. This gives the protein CSAETTANTEAFF.

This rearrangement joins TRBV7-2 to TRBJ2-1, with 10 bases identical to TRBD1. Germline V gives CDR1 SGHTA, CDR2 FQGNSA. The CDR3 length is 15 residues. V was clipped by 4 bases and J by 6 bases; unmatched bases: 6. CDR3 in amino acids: CASSSNGQGGNEQFF. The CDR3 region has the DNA TGTGCCAGCAGCTCAAACGGACAGGGGGGCAATGAGCAGTTCTTC. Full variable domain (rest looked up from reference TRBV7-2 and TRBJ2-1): GAGVSQSPSNKVTEKGKDVELRCDPISGHTALYWYRQSLGQGLEFLIYFQGNSAPDKSGLPSDRFSAERTGGSVSTLTIQRTQQEDSAVYLCASSSNGQGGNEQFFGPGTRLTVL.

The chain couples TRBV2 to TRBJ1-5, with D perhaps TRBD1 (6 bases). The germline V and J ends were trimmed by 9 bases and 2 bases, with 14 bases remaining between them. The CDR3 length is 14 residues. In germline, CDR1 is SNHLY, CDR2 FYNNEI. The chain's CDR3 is CASLGGDGNQPQHF. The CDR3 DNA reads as TGTGCCAGTTTGGGGGGCGATGGCAATCAGCCCCAGCATTTT.

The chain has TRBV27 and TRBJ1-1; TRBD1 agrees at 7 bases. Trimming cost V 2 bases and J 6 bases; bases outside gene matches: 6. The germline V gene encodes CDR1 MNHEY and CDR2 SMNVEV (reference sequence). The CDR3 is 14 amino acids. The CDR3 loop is CASSLRGGAAEAFF. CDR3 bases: TGTGCCAGCAGTTTACGAGGGGGCGCCGCTGAAGCTTTCTTT.

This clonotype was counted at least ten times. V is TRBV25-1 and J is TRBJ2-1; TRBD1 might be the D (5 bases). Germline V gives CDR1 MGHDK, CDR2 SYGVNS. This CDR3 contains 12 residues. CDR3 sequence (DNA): TGTGCTAGTGGTCAGGGCTACAATGAGCAGTTCTTC. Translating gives CASGQGYNEQFF.

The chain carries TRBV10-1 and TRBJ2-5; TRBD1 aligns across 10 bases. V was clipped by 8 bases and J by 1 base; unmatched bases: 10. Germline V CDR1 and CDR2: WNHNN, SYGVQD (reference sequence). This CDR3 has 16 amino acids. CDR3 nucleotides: TGCGCCAGCCCTAATTTGGACAGGGGGTTCCAAGAGACCCAGTACTTC. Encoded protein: CASPNLDRGFQETQYF.

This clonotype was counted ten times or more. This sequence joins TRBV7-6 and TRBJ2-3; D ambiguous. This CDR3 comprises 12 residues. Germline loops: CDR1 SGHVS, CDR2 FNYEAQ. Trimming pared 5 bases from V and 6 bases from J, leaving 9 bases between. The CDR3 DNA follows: TGTGCCAGCAGCCTCCTCGAGGATACGCAGTATTTT. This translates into CASSLLEDTQYF.

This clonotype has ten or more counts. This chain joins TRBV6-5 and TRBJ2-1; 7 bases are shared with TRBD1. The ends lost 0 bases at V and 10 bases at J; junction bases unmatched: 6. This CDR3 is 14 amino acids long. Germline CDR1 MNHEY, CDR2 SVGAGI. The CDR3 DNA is TGTGCCAGCAGTTACTCCCTGTCGGGACAGGAGCAGTTCTTC. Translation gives CASSYSLSGQEQFF.

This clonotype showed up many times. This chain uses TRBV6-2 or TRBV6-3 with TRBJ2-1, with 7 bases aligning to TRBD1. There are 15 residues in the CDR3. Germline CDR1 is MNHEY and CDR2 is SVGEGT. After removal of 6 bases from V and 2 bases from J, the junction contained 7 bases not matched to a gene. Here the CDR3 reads CASREGQITYNEQFF. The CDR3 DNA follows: TGTGCCAGCAGAGAGGGACAGATAACCTACAATGAGCAGTTCTTC.

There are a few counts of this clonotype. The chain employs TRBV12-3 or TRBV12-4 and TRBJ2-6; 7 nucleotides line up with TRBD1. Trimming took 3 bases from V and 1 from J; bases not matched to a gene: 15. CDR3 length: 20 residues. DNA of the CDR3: TGTGCCAGCAGTTTCACTTATGAGGGACAGTTCACGTCTGGGGCCAACGTCCTGACTTTC. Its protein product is CASSFTYEGQFTSGANVLTF.

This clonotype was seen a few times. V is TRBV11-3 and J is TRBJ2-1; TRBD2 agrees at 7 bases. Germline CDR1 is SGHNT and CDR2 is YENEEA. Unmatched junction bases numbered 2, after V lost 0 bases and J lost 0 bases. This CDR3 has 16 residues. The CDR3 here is CASSLERGSSYNEQFF. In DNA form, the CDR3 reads TGTGCCAGCAGCTTAGAGCGCGGGAGCTCCTACAATGAGCAGTTCTTC.

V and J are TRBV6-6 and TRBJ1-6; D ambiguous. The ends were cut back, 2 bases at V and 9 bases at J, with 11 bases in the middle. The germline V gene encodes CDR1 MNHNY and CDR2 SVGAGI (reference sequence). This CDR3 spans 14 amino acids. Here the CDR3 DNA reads TGTGCCAGCAGTTACGACCGACTGAGTTCACCCCTCCACTTT. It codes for CASSYDRLSSPLHF.

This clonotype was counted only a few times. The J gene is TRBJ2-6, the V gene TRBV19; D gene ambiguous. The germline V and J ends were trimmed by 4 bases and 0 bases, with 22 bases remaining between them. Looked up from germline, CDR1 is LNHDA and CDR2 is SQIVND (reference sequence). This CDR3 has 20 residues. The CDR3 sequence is CASSTDIPNVASSGANVLTF. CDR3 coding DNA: TGTGCCAGTAGTACCGATATCCCCAACGTTGCCAGCTCTGGGGCCAACGTCCTGACTTTC.